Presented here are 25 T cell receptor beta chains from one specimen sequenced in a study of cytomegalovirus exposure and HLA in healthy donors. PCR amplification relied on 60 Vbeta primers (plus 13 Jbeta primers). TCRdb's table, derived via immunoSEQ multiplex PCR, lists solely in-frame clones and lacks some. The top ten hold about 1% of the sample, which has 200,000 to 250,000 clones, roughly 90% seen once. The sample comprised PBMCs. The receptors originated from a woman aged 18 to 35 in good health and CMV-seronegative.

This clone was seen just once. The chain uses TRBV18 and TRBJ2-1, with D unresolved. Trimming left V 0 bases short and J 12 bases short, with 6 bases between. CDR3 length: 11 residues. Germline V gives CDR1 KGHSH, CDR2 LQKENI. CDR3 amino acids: CASSPPHLQFF. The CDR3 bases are TGTGCCAGCTCACCACCCCATTTGCAGTTCTTC. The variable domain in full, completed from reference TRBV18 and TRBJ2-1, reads NAGVMQNPRHLVRRRGQEARLRCSPMKGHSHVYWYRQLPEEGLKFMVYLQKENIIDESGMPKERFSAEFPKEGPSILRIQQVVRGDSAAYFCASSPPHLQFFGPGTRLTVL.

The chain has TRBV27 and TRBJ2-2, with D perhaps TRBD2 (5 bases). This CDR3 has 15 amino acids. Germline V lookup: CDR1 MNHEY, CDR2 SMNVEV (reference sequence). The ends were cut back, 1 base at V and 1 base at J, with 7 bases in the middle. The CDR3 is CASSLYGMNTGELFF. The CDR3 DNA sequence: TGTGCCAGCAGTTTATACGGGATGAACACCGGGGAGCTGTTTTTT.

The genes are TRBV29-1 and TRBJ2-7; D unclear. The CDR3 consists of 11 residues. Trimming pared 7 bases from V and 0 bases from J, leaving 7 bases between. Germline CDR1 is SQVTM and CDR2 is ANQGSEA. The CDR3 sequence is CSGLSSYEQYF. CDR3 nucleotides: TGCAGCGGACTGAGCTCCTACGAGCAGTACTTC.

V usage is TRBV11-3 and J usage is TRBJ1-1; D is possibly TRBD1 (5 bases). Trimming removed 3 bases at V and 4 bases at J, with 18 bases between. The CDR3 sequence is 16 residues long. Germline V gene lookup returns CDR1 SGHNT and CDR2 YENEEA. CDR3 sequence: CASSFSSSVQGTEAFF. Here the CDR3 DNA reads TGTGCCAGCAGCTTTTCCTCTTCGGTTCAGGGCACTGAAGCTTTCTTT. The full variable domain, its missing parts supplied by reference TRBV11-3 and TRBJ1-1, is EAGVVQSPRYKIIEKKQPVAFWCNPISGHNTLYWYLQNLGQGPELLIRYENEEAVDDSQLPKDRFSAERLKGVDSTLKIQPAELGDSAVYLCASSFSSSVQGTEAFFGQGTRLTVV.

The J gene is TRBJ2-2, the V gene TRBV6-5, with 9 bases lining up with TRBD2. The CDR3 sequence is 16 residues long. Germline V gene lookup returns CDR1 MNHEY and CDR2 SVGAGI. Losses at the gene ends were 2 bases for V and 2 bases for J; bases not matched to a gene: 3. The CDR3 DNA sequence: TGTGCCAGCAGTTACCAGCTAGCGGGAAACACCGGGGAGCTGTTTTTT. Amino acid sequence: CASSYQLAGNTGELFF.

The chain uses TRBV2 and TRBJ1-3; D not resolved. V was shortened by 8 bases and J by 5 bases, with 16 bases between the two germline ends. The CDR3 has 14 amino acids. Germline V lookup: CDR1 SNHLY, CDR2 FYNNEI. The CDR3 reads CASFGLTERNTIYF. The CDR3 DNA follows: TGTGCCAGCTTCGGACTCACAGAGAGAAACACCATATATTTT. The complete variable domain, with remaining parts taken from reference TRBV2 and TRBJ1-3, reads EPEVTQTPSHQVTQMGQEVILRCVPISNHLYFYWYRQILGQKVEFLVSFYNNEISEKSEIFDDQFSVERPDGSNFTLKIRSTKLEDSAMYFCASFGLTERNTIYFGEGSWLTVV.

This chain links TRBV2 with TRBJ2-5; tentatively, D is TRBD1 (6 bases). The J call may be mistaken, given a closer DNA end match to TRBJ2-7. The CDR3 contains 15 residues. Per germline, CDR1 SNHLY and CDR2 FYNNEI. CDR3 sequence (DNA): TGTGCCAGCAGTGTTCCAGGGGACGTCCTTTACGAGCAGTACTTC. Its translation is CASSVPGDVLYEQYF.

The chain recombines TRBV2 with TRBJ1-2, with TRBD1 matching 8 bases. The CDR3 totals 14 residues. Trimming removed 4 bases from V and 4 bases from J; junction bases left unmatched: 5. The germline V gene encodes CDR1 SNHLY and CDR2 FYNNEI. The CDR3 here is CASSGGQGVYGYTF. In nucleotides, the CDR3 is TGTGCCAGCAGTGGAGGACAGGGCGTCTATGGCTACACCTTC.

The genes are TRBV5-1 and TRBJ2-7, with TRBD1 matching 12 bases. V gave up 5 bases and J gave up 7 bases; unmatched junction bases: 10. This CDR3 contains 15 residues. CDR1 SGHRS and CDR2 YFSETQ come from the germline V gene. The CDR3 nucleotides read TGCGCCAGCAGATTTTCCGGGACAGGGGGCGAGGAGCAGTACTTC. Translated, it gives CASRFSGTGGEEQYF.

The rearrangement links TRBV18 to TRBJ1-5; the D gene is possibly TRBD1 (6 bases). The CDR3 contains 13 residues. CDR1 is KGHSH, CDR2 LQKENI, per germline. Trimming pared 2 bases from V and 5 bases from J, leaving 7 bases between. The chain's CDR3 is CASSPRQDQPQHF. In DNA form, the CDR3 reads TGTGCCAGCTCACCAAGACAGGATCAGCCCCAGCATTTT.

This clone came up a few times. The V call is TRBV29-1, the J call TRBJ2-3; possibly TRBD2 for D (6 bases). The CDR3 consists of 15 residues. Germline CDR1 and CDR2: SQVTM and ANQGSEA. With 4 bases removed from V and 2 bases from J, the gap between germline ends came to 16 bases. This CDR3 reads CSVGRGTPITDTQYF. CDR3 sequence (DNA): TGCAGCGTTGGGAGGGGAACCCCTATCACAGATACGCAGTATTTT.

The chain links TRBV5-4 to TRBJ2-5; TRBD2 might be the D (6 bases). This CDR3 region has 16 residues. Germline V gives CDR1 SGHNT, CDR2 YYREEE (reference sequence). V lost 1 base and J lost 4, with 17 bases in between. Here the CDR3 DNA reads TGTGCCAGCAGCTTGCAATACTCGGGAGTAGTAGAGACCCAGTACTTC. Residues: CASSLQYSGVVETQYF.

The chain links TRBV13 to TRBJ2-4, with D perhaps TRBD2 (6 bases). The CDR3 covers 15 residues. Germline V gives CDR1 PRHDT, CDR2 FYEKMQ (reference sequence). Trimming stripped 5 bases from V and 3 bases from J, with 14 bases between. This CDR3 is CASSGVEGDKNIQYF. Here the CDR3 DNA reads TGTGCCAGCAGCGGCGTGGAGGGCGACAAAAACATTCAGTACTTC. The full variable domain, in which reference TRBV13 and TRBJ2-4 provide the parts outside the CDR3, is AAGVIQSPRHLIKEKRETATLKCYPIPRHDTVYWYQQGPGQDPQFLISFYEKMQSDKGSIPDRFSAQQFSDYHSELNMSSLELGDSALYFCASSGVEGDKNIQYFGAGTRLSVL.

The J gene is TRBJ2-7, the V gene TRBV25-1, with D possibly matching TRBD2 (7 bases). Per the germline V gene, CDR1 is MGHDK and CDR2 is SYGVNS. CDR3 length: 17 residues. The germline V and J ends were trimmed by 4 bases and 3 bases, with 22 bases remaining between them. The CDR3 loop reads CASSGLGGGPYNYEQYF. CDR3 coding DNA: TGTGCCAGCAGTGGCTTAGGGGGGGGGCCGTATAACTACGAGCAGTACTTC.

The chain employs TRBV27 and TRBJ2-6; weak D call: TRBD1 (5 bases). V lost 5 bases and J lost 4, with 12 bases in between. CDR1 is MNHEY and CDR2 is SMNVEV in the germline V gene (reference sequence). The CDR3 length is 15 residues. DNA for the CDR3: TGTGCCAGCAGTGTGATGGGGCTCGGGGCCAACGTCCTGACTTTC. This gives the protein CASSVMGLGANVLTF.

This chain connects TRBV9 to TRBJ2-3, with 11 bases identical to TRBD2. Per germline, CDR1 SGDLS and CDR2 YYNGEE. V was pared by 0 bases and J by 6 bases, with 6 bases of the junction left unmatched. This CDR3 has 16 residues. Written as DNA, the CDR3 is TGTGCCAGCAGCGTAGTCCCTAGCGGGGGGTCGGATACGCAGTATTTT. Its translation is CASSVVPSGGSDTQYF.

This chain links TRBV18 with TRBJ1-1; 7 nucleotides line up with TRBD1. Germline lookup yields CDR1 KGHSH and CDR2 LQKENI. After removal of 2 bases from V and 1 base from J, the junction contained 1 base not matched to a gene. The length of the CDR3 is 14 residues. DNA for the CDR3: TGTGCCAGCTCACCATCAGGGGGGAACACTGAAGCTTTCTTT. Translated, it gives CASSPSGGNTEAFF.

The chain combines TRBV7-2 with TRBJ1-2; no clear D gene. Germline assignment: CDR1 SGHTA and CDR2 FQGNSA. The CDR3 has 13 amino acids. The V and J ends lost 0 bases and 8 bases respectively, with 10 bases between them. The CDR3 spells CASSLALRSGYTF. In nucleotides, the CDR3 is TGTGCCAGCAGCTTAGCTCTCCGTTCGGGCTACACCTTC.

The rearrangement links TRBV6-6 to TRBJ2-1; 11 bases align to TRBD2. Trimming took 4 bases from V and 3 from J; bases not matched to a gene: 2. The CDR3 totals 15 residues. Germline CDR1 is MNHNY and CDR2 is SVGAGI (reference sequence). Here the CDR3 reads CASSLAGGVYNEQFF. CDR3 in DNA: TGTGCCAGCAGTTTAGCGGGAGGGGTCTACAATGAGCAGTTCTTC.

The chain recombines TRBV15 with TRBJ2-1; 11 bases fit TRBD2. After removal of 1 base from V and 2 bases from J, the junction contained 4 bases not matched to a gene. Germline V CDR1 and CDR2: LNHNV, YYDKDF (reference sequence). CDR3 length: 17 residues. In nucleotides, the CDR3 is TGTGCCACCAGCAGAGTCCCTAGCGGGGGGCCCTACAATGAGCAGTTCTTC. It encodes CATSRVPSGGPYNEQFF.

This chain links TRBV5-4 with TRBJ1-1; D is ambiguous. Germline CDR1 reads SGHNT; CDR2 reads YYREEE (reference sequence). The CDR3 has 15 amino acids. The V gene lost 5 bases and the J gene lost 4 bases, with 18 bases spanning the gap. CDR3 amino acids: CASSYAEPGVTEAFF. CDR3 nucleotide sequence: TGTGCCAGCAGTTATGCTGAACCAGGTGTCACTGAAGCTTTCTTT.

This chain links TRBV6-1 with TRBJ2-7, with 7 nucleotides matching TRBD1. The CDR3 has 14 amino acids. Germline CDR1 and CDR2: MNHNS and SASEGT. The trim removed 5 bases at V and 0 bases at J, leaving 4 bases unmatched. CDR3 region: CASSTGVISYEQYF. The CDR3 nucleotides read TGTGCCAGCAGTACAGGGGTCATCTCCTACGAGCAGTACTTC.

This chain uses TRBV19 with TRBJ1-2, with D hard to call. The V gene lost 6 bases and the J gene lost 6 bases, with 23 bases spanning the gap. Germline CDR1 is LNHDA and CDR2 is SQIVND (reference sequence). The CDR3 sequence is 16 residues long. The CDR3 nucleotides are TGTGCCAGTAGAGAGAGACTCGGGAGCTTTAGGAATGGCTACACCTTC. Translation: CASRERLGSFRNGYTF.

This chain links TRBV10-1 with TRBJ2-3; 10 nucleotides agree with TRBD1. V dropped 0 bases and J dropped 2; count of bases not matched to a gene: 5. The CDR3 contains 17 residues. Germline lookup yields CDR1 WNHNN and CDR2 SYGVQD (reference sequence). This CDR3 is CASSESRGTGDTDTQYF. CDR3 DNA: TGCGCCAGCAGTGAGTCGAGGGGGACAGGGGACACAGATACGCAGTATTTT.

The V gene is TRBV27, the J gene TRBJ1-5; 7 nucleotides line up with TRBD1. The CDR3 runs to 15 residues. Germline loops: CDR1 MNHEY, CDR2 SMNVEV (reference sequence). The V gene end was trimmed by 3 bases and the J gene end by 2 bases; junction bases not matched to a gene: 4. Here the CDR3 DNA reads TGTGCCAGCAGTTTCGGGACAGCGGGCAATCAGCCCCAGCATTTT. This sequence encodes CASSFGTAGNQPQHF.